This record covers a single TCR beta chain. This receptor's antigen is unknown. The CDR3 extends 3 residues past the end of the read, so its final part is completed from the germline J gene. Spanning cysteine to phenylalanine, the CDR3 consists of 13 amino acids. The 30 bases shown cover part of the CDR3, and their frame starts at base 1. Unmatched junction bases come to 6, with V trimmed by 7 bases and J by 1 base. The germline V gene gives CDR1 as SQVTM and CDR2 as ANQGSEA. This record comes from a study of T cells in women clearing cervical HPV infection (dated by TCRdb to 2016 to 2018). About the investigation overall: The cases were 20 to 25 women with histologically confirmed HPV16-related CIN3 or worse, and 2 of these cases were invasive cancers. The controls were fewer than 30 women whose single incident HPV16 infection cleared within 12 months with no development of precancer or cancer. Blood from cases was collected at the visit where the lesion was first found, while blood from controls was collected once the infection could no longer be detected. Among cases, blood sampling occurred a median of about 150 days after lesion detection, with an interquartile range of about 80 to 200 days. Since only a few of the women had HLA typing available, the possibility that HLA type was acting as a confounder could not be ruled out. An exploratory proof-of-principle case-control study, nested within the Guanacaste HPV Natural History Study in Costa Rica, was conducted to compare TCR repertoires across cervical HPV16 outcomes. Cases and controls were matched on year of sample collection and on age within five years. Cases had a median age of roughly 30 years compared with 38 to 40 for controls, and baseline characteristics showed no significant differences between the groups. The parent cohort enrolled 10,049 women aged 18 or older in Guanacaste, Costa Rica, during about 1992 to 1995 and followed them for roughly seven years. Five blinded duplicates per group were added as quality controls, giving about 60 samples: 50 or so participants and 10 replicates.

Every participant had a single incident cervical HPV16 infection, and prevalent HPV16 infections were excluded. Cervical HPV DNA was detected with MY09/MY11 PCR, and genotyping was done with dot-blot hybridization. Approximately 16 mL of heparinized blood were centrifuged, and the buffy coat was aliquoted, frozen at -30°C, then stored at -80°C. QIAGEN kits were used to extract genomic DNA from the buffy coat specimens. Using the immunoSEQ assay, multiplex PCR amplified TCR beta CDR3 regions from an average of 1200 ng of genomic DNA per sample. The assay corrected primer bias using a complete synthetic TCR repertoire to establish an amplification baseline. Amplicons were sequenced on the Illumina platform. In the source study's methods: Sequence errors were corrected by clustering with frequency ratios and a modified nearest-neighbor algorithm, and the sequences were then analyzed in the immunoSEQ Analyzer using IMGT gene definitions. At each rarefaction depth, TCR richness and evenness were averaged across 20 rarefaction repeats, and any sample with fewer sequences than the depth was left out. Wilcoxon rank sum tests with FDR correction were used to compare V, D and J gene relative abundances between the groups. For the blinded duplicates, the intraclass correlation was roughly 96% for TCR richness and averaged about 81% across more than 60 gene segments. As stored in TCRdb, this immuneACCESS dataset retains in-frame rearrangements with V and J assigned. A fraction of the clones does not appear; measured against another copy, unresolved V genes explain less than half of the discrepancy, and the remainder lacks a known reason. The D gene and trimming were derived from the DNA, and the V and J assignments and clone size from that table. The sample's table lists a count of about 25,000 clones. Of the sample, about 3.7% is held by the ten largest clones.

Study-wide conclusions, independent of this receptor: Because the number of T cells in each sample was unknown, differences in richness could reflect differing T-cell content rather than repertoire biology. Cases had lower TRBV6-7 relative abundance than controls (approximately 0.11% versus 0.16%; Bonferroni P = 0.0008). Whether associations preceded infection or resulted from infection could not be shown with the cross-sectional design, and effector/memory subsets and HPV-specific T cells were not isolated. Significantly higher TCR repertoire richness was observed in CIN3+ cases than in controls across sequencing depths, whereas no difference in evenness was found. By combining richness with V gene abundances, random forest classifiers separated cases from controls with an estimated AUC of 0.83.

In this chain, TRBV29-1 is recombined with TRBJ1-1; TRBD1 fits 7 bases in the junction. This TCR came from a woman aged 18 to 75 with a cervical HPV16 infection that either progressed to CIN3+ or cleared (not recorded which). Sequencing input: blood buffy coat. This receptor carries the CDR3 CSAPGQTNTEAFF. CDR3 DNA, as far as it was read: TGCAGCGCTCCGGGACAGACGAACACTGAA.